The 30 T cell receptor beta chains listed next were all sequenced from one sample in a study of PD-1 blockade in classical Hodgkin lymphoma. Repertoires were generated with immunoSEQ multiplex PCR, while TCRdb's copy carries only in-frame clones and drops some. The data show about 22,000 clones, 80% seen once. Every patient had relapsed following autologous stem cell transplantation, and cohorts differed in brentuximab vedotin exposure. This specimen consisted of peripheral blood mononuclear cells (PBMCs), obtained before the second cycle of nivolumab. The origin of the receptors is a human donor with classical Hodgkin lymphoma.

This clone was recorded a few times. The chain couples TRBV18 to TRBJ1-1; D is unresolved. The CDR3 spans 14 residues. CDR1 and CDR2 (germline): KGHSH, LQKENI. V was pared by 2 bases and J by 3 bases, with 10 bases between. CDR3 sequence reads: CASSPIPQHTEAFF. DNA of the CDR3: TGTGCCAGCTCACCAATCCCACAGCACACTGAAGCTTTCTTT. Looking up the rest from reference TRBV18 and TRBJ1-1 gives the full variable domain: NAGVMQNPRHLVRRRGQEARLRCSPMKGHSHVYWYRQLPEEGLKFMVYLQKENIIDESGMPKERFSAEFPKEGPSILRIQQVVRGDSAAYFCASSPIPQHTEAFFGQGTRLTVV.

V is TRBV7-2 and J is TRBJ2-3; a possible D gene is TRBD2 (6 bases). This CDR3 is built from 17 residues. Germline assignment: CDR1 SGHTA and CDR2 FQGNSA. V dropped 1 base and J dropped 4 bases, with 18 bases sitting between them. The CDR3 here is CASSLGPRGGSSDTQYF. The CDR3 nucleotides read TGTGCCAGCAGCTTAGGGCCGCGGGGAGGATCGTCAGATACGCAGTATTTT.

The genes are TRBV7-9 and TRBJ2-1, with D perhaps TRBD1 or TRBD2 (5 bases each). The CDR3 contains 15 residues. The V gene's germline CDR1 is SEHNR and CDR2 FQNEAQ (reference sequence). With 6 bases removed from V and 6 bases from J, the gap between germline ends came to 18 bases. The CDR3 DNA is TGTGCCAGCAGGCGACCCGGGACCCCCATCAATGAGCAGTTCTTC. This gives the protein CASRRPGTPINEQFF.

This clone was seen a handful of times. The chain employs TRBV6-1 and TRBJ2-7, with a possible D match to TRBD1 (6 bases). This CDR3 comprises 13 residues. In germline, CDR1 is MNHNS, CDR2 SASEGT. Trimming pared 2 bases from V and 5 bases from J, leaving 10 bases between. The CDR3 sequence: CASSESRGNEQYF. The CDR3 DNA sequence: TGTGCCAGCAGTGAATCCAGGGGAAACGAGCAGTACTTC.

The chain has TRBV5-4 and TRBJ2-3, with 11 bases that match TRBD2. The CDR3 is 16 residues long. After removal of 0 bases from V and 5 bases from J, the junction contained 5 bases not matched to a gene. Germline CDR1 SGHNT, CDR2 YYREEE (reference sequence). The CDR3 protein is CASSLVAGGPIDTQYF. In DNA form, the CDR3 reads TGTGCCAGCAGCTTGGTAGCGGGAGGGCCAATAGATACGCAGTATTTT.

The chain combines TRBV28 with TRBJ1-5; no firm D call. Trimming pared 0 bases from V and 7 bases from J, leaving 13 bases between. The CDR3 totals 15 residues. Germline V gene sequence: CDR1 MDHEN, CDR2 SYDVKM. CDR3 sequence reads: CASSLWAGGGQPQHF. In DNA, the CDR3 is TGTGCCAGCAGTTTATGGGCAGGAGGCGGGCAGCCCCAGCATTTT.

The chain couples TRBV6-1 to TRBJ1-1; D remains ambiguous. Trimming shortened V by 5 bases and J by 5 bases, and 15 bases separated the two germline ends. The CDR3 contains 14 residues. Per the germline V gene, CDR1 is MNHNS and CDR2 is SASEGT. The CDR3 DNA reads TGTGCCAGCAGTCCAACGTCGACGTGGACTGAAGCTTTCTTT. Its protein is CASSPTSTWTEAFF.

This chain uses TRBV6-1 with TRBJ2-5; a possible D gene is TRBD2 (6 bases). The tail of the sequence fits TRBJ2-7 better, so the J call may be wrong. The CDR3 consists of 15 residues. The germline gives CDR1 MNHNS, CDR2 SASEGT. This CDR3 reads CASSVVEGGRHEQYF. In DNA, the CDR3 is TGTGCCAGCAGCGTCGTGGAGGGAGGAAGGCACGAGCAGTACTTC.

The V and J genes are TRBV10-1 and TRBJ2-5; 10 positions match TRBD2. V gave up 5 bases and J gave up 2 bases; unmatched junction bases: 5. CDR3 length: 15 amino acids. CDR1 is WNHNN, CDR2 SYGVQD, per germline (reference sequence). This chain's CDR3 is CASSPGLATQETQYF. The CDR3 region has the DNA TGCGCCAGCAGTCCGGGACTAGCGACACAAGAGACCCAGTACTTC.

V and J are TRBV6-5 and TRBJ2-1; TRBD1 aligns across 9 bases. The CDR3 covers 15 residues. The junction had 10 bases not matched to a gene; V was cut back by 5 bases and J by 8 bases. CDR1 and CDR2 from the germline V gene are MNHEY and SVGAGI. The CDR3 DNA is TGTGCCAGCAGTCTAACGGTGGGACAGGGCTATGAGCAGTTCTTC. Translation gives CASSLTVGQGYEQFF.

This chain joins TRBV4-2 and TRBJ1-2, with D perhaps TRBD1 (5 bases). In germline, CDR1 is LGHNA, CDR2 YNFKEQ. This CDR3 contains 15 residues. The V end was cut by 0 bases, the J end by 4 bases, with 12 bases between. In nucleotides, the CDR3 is TGTGCCAGCAGCCAAGATCAGGAGGGGCTCTATGGCTACACCTTC. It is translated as CASSQDQEGLYGYTF.

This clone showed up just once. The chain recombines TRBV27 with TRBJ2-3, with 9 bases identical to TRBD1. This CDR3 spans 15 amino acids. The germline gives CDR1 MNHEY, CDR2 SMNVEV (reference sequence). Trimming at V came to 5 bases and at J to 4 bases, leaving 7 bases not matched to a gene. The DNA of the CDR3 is TGTGCCAGCAGTCCGGGACAGGGAGCGCCAGATACGCAGTATTTT. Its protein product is CASSPGQGAPDTQYF.

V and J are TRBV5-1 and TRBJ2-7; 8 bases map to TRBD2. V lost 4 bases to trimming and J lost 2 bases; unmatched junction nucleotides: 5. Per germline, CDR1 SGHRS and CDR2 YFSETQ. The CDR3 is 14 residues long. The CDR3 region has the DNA TGCGCCAGCAGCCCCACGGGGGGGGCCTACGAGCAGTACTTC. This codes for CASSPTGGAYEQYF.

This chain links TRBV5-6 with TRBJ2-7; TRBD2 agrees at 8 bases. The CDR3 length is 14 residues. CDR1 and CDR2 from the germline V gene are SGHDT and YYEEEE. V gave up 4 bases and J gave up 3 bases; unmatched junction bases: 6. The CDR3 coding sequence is TGTGCCAGCAGCCGCGGGAGGAGGGTCTACGAGCAGTACTTC. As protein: CASSRGRRVYEQYF.

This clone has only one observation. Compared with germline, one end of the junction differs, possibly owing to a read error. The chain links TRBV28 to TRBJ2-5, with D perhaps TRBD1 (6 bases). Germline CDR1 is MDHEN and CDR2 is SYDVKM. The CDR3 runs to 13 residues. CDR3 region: CAILHRVQGTQYF. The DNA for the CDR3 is TGTGCCATCCTCCACAGGGTGCAAGGGACCCAGTACTTC.

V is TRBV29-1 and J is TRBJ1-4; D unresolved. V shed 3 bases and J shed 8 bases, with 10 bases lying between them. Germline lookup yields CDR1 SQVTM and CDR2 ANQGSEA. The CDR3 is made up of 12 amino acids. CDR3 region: CSVEDRGEKLFF. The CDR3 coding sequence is TGCAGCGTTGAGGACCGGGGAGAAAAACTGTTTTTT.

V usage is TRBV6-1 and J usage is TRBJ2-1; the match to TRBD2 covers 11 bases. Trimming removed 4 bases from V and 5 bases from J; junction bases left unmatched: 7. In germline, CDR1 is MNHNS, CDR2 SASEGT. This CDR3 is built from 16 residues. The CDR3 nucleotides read TGTGCCAGCAGTGGGAGGAGACTAGCGGGACACAATGAGCAGTTCTTC. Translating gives CASSGRRLAGHNEQFF.

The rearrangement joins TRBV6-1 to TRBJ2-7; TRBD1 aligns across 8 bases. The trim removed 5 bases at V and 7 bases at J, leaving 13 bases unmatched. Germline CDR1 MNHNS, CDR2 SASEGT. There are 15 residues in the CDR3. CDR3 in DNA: TGTGCCAGCAGTAAGAGGACAGGGCCCGGTCAAGAGCAGTACTTC. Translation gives CASSKRTGPGQEQYF.

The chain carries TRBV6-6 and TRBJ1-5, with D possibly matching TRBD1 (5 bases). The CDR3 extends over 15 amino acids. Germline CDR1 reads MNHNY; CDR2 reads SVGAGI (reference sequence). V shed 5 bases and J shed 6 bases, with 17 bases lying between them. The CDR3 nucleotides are TGTGCCAGCAGTCGGGACCCTCCTAATACTCAGCCCCAGCATTTT. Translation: CASSRDPPNTQPQHF.

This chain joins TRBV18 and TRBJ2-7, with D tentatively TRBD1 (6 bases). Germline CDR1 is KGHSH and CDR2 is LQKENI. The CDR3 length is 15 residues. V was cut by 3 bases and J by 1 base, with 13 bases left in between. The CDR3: CASSPWDTKSYEQYF. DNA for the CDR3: TGTGCCAGCTCACCTTGGGACACAAAATCCTACGAGCAGTACTTC.

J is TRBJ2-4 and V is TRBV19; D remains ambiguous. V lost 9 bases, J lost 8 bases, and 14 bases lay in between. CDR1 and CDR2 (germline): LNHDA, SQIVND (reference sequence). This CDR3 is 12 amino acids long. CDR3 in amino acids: CASTDLIDIQYF. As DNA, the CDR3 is TGTGCCAGCACCGACCTGATCGACATTCAGTACTTC.

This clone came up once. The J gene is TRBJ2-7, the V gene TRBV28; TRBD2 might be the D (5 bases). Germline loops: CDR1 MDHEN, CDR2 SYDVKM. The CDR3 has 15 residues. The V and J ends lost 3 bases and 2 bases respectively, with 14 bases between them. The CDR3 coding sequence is TGTGCCAGCAGTTTGGGATTTAGCGACACCTACGAGCAGTACTTC. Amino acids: CASSLGFSDTYEQYF.

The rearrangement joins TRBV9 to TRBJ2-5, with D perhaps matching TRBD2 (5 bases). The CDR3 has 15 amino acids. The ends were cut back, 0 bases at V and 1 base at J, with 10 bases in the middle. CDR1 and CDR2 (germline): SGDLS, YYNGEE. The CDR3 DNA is TGTGCCAGCAGCGTAGGACCCCGGGGCCAAGAGACCCAGTACTTC. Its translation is CASSVGPRGQETQYF.

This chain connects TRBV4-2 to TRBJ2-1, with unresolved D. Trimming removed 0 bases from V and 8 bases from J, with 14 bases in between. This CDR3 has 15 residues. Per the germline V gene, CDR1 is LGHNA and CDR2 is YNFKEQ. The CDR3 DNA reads TGTGCCAGCAGCCAAGATCTGACTGGCGACTATGAGCAGTTCTTC. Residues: CASSQDLTGDYEQFF.

The CDR3 coding sequence is TGTGCCAGCAGGCGCGGGACAGGAAATGAAAAACTGTTTTTT. Residues: CASRRGTGNEKLFF. The chain employs TRBV6-5 and TRBJ1-4; 8 positions agree with TRBD1. There are 14 residues in the CDR3. The germline CDR1 and CDR2 sequences are MNHEY and SVGAGI. The ends lost 6 bases at V and 5 bases at J; junction bases unmatched: 5.

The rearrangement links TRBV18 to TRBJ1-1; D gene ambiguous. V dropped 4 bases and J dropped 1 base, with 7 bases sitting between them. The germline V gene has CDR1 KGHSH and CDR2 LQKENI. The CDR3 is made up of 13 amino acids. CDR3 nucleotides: TGTGCCAGCTCACTCGTGGGGAACACTGAAGCTTTCTTT. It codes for CASSLVGNTEAFF.

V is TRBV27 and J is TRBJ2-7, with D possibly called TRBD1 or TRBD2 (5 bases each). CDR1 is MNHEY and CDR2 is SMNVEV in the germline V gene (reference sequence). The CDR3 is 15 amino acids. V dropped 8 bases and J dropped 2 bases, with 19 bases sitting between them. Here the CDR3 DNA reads TGTGCCAGCCGTGTTGGGGAGTTCAGGGCCTACGAGCAGTACTTC. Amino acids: CASRVGEFRAYEQYF.

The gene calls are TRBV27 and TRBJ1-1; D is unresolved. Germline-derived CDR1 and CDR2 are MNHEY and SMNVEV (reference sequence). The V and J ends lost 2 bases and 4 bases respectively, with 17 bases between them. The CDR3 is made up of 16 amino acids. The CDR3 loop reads CASSLRVGFSGTEAFF. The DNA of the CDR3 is TGTGCCAGCAGTTTACGGGTTGGATTTAGCGGCACTGAAGCTTTCTTT.

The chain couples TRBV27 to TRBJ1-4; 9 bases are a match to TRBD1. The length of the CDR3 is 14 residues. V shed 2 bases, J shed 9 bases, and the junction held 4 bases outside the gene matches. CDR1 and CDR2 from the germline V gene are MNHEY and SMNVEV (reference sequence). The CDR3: CASSLEQGAQKLFF. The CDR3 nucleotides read TGTGCCAGCAGTTTAGAACAGGGGGCCCAAAAACTGTTTTTT. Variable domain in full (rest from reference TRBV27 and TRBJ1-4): EAQVTQNPRYLITVTGKKLTVTCSQNMNHEYMSWYRQDPGLGLRQIYYSMNVEVTDKGDVPEGYKVSRKEKRNFPLILESPSPNQTSLYFCASSLEQGAQKLFFGSGTQLSVL.

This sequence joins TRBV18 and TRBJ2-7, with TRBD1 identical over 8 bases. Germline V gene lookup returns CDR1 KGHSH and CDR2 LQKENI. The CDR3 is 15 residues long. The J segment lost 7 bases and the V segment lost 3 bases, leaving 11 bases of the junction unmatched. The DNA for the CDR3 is TGTGCCAGCTCACCTGTGACAGGGGTTATGAGGGAGCAGTACTTC. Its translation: CASSPVTGVMREQYF.